This record covers a single T cell receptor beta chain. This receptor's antigen is unknown. Base qualities are missing; no much larger clone stands one base away. CDR1 SGHDT and CDR2 YYEEEE were looked up in the germline V gene. V and J are truncated by 0 bases and 2 bases respectively, leaving an intervening sequence of 8 bases. The CDR3 covers 14 residues, taking in both the cysteine and the phenylalanine. Kept here is only the CDR3 DNA, which spans 42 bases and is read in frame from base 1. Ficoll-Paque density gradient centrifugation was used to isolate PBMCs. These reads were obtained on an Illumina NovaSeq 6000. TCRalpha and TCRbeta cDNA libraries were built by 5'RACE with constant-segment primers, adding sample barcodes and unique molecular identifiers. Trizol reagent was used to extract RNA from every sample. Amplification of the libraries took two PCR steps, and the second step added a second sample barcode plus Illumina TruSeq adapters. Sequencing of the libraries was done on an Illumina NovaSeq, producing 2 x 150 bp paired-end reads. The original pipeline was this. Demultiplexing of reads and collapsing into UMI-guided consensus sequences were performed with migec v1.2.7. Using mixcr v2.1.11, the UMI consensuses were aligned to TRA and TRB V and J templates and assembled into clonotypes. A clonotype was counted as expanded or contracted only if both edgeR and NoisET called the change significant, with noise models trained on biological replicates. For edgeR calls, the cutoffs were a false discovery rate-adjusted p below 0.01 and a log2 fold-change threshold of 1. As an exploratory analysis of dynamics, PCA with hierarchical clustering was applied to max-normalized trajectories of the 1000 most abundant clonotypes. The CD4 or CD8 phenotype of responding clones was assigned using the separately sequenced CD4+ and CD8+ repertoires. Starting from the raw public reads, TCRdb applied fastp trimming at Q25, assembled clones with MiXCR and retained in-frame beta chains. Rows matching on CDR3 protein sequence are summarized as one entry with the most common DNA and genes. The V and J calls come from TCRdb's annotation, not from the publication. The sample includes 400,000 or so distinct CDR3 sequences, with roughly 20% observed a single time. 7.5% to 9.5% of the sample is in the top ten clones.

The record originates from a study of T-cell memory formation after mild COVID-19 (dated by TCRdb to the early 2020s). Describing the broader study: TCR sequence clusters from the two donors were largely donor specific. In two donors, T-cell clones that expanded and contracted after mild COVID-19 were tracked by sequencing TCRalpha and TCRbeta repertoires over time. The cohort was made up of two young adult volunteers, one female and one male, who were previously healthy. What the study reported, not specific to this receptor: From day 15 to 85, contracting clones showed balanced CD4/CD8 phenotypes, whereas a second wave of clones that expanded from day 15 to 37 leaned towards CD4+. Some responding clones were found in pre-infection memory, which suggests that pre-existing cross-reactive memory T cells took part in the SARS-CoV-2 response. Contracting CD4+ clones turned up mainly in the CM and EM memory subsets, whereas EMRA was where CD8+ clones were enriched. Only a couple of mild cases were covered in the study, and larger cohorts including severe cases with pre-infection samples were considered necessary. The second-wave clones that peaked on day 37 were not confirmed to be SARS-CoV-2 specific.

The source of this sequence is an adult woman who had mild COVID-19 (a few samples of this study predate the infection). The sample titles of this study are shuffled in the database, so cell type and time point are left out; the donor was told from shared clones. The sample was PBMCs or a T cell subset sorted from them (not recorded which). Here the chain combines TRBV5-6 and TRBJ2-5; the D gene assignment is ambiguous. The sequenced DNA: TGTGCCAGCAGCTTGGGGGTAGATCAAGAGACCCAGTACTTC. Its translation reads: CASSLGVDQETQYF.